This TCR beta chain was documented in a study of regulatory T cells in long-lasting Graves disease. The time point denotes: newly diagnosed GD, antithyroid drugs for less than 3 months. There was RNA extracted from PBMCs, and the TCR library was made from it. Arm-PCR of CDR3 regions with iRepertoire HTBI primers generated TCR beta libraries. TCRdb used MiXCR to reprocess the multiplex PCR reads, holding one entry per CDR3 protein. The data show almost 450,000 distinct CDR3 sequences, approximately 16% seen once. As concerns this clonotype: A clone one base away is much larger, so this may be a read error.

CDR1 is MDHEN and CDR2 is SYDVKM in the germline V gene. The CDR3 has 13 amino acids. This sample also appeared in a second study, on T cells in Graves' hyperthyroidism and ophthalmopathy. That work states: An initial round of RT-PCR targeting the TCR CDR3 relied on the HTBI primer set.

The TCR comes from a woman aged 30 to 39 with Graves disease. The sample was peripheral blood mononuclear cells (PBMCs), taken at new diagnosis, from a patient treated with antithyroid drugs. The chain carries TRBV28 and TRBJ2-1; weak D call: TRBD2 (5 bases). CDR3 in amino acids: CASALVSYDEQFF. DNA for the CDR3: TGTGCCAGCGCACTAGTCTCCTACGATGAGCAGTTCTTC.